One and the same sample provided the 25 T cell receptor beta chains below, sequenced in a study of Ad26.COV2.S vaccination and SARS-CoV-2 variants. Treatment of the sample: around 19 received Ad26.COV2.S at low or high dose, single or two shots; about 5 received placebo; per-sample allocation not given. The study sampled participants on day 63 after the first vaccine or placebo injection. Produced via immunoSEQ multiplex PCR; TCRdb's table is partial and in-frame only. The repertoire holds fewer than 900,000 clones, with around 92% as singletons. This material consisted of peripheral blood, taken in a trial of Ad26.COV2.S vaccine versus placebo. The origin of the receptors is a person aged 18-65 years who received the Ad26.COV2.S COVID-19 vaccine or a placebo.

This rearrangement joins TRBV11-3 to TRBJ2-3, with D possibly TRBD1 on 5 matching bases. From germline, CDR1 is SGHNT and CDR2 YENEEA. The CDR3 loop spans 13 amino acids. V shed 6 bases and J shed 10 bases, with 17 bases lying between them. DNA for the CDR3: TGTGCCAGCAGTTCCGGGTTCCAGGGCGCGCAGTATTTT. It is translated as CASSSGFQGAQYF.

This clone came up once. The J gene is TRBJ1-2, the V gene TRBV19; no definite D call. Per germline, CDR1 LNHDA and CDR2 SQIVND (reference sequence). The ends were cut back, 1 base at V and 1 base at J, with 7 bases in the middle. CDR3 length: 14 amino acids. Written as DNA, the CDR3 is TGTGCCAGTAGTATAGCCCCCGGTAACTATGGCTACACCTTC. Encoded protein: CASSIAPGNYGYTF. Based on the CDR3 plus reference TRBV19 and TRBJ1-2, the full variable domain is DGGITQSPKYLFRKEGQNVTLSCEQNLNHDAMYWYRQDPGQGLRLIYYSQIVNDFQKGDIAEGYSVSREKKESFPLTVTSAQKNPTAFYLCASSIAPGNYGYTFGSGTRLTVV.

On this clone itself: Sequence at one end of the junction differs from germline and may be a read error. The rearrangement links TRBV6-6 to TRBJ1-6; 7 nucleotides match TRBD1. The CDR3 runs 14 residues. The germline CDR1 and CDR2 sequences are MNHNY and SVGAGI (reference sequence). Here the CDR3 reads CASSWTGHNSPLHF. CDR3 bases: TGTGCCAGTAGTTGGACAGGCCATAATTCACCCCTCCACTTT.

This clone came up once. V gene TRBV29-1 combines with J gene TRBJ2-7; D might be TRBD1 (5 bases). Germline CDR1 reads SQVTM; CDR2 reads ANQGSEA. The germline V and J ends were trimmed by 5 bases and 4 bases, with 15 bases remaining between them. The CDR3 has 13 residues. This CDR3 reads CSVLGRGGYEQYF. The CDR3 bases are TGCAGCGTTCTAGGAAGGGGTGGATACGAGCAGTACTTC.

A single count supports this clone. The chain joins TRBV5-1 to TRBJ2-7, with D hard to call. The germline V gene encodes CDR1 SGHRS and CDR2 YFSETQ. V was clipped by 0 bases and J by 2 bases, with 9 bases between them. The CDR3 consists of 14 residues. Here the CDR3 reads CASSLESPTYEQYF. The CDR3 nucleotides read TGCGCCAGCAGCTTGGAGTCGCCCACCTACGAGCAGTACTTC.

Comment on this clone: The same CDR3 arises from other DNA sequences in this sample as well. The CDR3 is CASSTGTSTYEQYF. Here the CDR3 DNA reads TGTGCCAGTAGTACCGGGACCTCAACCTACGAGCAGTACTTC. This chain joins TRBV19 and TRBJ2-7; D tentatively reads TRBD1 or TRBD2 (5 bases each). V lost 4 bases, J lost 2 bases, and 12 bases lay in between. The CDR3 length is 14 residues. Germline V CDR1 and CDR2: LNHDA, SQIVND (reference sequence).

V and J are TRBV7-2 and TRBJ2-2, with TRBD1 matching 9 bases. Germline V gene lookup returns CDR1 SGHTA and CDR2 FQGNSA. Trimming took 5 bases from V and 7 from J; bases not matched to a gene: 8. The CDR3 totals 15 residues. The CDR3 region is CASSPRTGAFGELFF. CDR3 nucleotide sequence: TGTGCCAGCAGCCCCCGGACAGGGGCGTTCGGGGAGCTGTTTTTT.

The V call is TRBV5-4, the J call TRBJ2-3, with TRBD1 matching over 8 bases. Germline trimming cut 0 bases from V and 2 bases from J; bases unmatched to any gene: 2. Germline V gives CDR1 SGHNT, CDR2 YYREEE (reference sequence). The CDR3 has 15 amino acids. The CDR3 here is CASSLGQGNTDTQYF. DNA for the CDR3: TGTGCCAGCAGCTTGGGACAGGGGAACACAGATACGCAGTATTTT.

CDR3 region: CASSFFSNQPQHF. DNA for the CDR3: TGTGCCAGCAGTTTTTTCTCTAATCAGCCCCAGCATTTT. V gene TRBV27 combines with J gene TRBJ1-5; no clear D. V was shortened by 3 bases and J by 4 bases, with 7 bases between the two germline ends. The length of the CDR3 is 13 residues. CDR1 MNHEY and CDR2 SMNVEV come from the germline V gene (reference sequence).

CDR3 coding DNA: TGTGCCAGCAGCTTTATCTCGGGGCGCGGTGAAAAACTGTTTTTT. Its translation: CASSFISGRGEKLFF. The chain uses TRBV5-5 and TRBJ1-4; a weak D match, TRBD1 (5 bases). This CDR3 contains 15 residues. Trimming took off 2 bases at V and 7 bases at J, with 15 bases between the two ends. Germline V gene lookup returns CDR1 SGHKS and CDR2 YYEKEE (reference sequence).

The genes are TRBV6-6 and TRBJ1-5; the D gene is possibly TRBD1 (6 bases). Looked up from germline, CDR1 is MNHNY and CDR2 is SVGAGI (reference sequence). The CDR3 spans 16 residues. Trimming took 0 bases from V and 3 from J, leaving 12 bases between them. The CDR3 here is CASSYSLGQTNQPQHF. The CDR3, as DNA: TGTGCCAGCAGTTACTCGCTCGGACAGACCAATCAGCCCCAGCATTTT.

The chain couples TRBV27 to TRBJ1-2, with 9 bases lining up with TRBD1. Germline V gene data show CDR1 as MNHEY and CDR2 as SMNVEV (reference sequence). The CDR3 runs to 16 residues. Unmatched junction bases numbered 3, after V lost 0 bases and J lost 1 base. In DNA, the CDR3 is TGTGCCAGCAGTTTATCGGGACAGGGCTATAACTATGGCTACACCTTC. This codes for CASSLSGQGYNYGYTF.

The genes are TRBV30 and TRBJ2-1, with 11 bases identical to TRBD2. V gave up 2 bases and J gave up 0 bases; unmatched junction bases: 18. The CDR3 runs 21 residues. CDR1 and CDR2 from the germline V gene are GTSNPN and SVGIG (reference sequence). The CDR3 sequence: CAWSPPELLAGGFLSYNEQFF. DNA of the CDR3: TGTGCCTGGAGTCCTCCCGAGTTGCTAGCGGGAGGCTTCCTCTCCTACAATGAGCAGTTCTTC.

This chain connects TRBV6-6 to TRBJ2-7; D is unresolved. Trimming removed 4 bases at V and 3 bases at J, with 7 bases between. The CDR3 spans 12 residues. Germline V gene sequence: CDR1 MNHNY, CDR2 SVGAGI (reference sequence). The CDR3 DNA is TGTGCCAGCAGTTCCGACGGCTACGAGCAGTACTTC. It specifies CASSSDGYEQYF.

CDR3 coding DNA: TGTGCCAGCAGCTTGGGAAACACCATATATTTT. This translates into CASSLGNTIYF. This sequence joins TRBV7-2 and TRBJ1-3, with D unclear. CDR3 size: 11 residues. The ends were cut back, 3 bases at V and 4 bases at J, with 1 base in the middle. Germline V gene lookup returns CDR1 SGHTA and CDR2 FQGNSA.

V is TRBV7-9 and J is TRBJ2-3; the match to TRBD2 covers 8 bases. The germline gives CDR1 SEHNR, CDR2 FQNEAQ (reference sequence). The CDR3 covers 16 residues. V lost 1 base and J lost 4; bases outside the gene matches: 7. The CDR3 sequence: CASSLGGGRSPDTQYF. The DNA for the CDR3 is TGTGCCAGCAGCTTAGGGGGCGGGAGGTCCCCAGATACGCAGTATTTT. The full variable domain, rest sourced from reference TRBV7-9 and TRBJ2-3, is DTGVSQNPRHKITKRGQNVTFRCDPISEHNRLYWYRQTLGQGPEFLTYFQNEAQLEKSRLLSDRFSAERPKGSFSTLEIQRTEQGDSAMYLCASSLGGGRSPDTQYFGPGTRLTVL.

V gene TRBV24-1 combines with J gene TRBJ1-5, with 10 bases identical to TRBD1. The V and J ends lost 4 bases and 5 bases, in that order; junction bases with no gene match: 7. Looked up from germline, CDR1 is KGHDR and CDR2 is SFDVKD. The CDR3 spans 16 residues. As DNA, the CDR3 is TGTGCCACCAGTGAACGGACAGGGACAGGGGATCAGCCCCAGCATTTT. Translation gives CATSERTGTGDQPQHF.

This sequence joins TRBV19 and TRBJ1-6; TRBD1 might be the D (6 bases). V lost 6 bases, J lost 0 bases, and 12 bases lay in between. CDR3 length: 16 amino acids. Germline lookup yields CDR1 LNHDA and CDR2 SQIVND (reference sequence). The CDR3 bases are TGTGCCAGTAGCGGGGGCTGGGGCTCCTATAATTCACCCCTCCACTTT. Translating it yields CASSGGWGSYNSPLHF. The variable domain in full, with the rest retrieved from reference TRBV19 and TRBJ1-6, is DGGITQSPKYLFRKEGQNVTLSCEQNLNHDAMYWYRQDPGQGLRLIYYSQIVNDFQKGDIAEGYSVSREKKESFPLTVTSAQKNPTAFYLCASSGGWGSYNSPLHFGNGTRLTVT.

The chain has TRBV11-2 and TRBJ1-1; no reliable D call. CDR1 is SGHAT and CDR2 is FQNNGV in the germline V gene. V was trimmed by 1 base and J by 2 bases, leaving 11 bases between them. CDR3 length equals 15 residues. The CDR3 reads CASSLVLGTNTEAFF. The CDR3 nucleotides are TGTGCCAGCAGCTTAGTCCTGGGAACTAACACTGAAGCTTTCTTT.

This chain joins TRBV5-1 and TRBJ1-4; 9 bases are shared with TRBD1. Germline V gives CDR1 SGHRS, CDR2 YFSETQ. V was clipped by 0 bases and J by 4 bases; unmatched bases: 10. This CDR3 has 18 amino acids. The CDR3 here is CASSLGPTHRGLNEKLFF. The CDR3 nucleotides are TGCGCCAGCAGCTTGGGACCAACCCACAGGGGGCTTAATGAAAAACTGTTTTTT.

The chain recombines TRBV11-2 with TRBJ2-7, with TRBD2 matching 7 bases. Trimming cost V 1 base and J 2 bases; bases outside gene matches: 5. From germline, CDR1 is SGHAT and CDR2 FQNNGV. CDR3 length: 15 residues. The CDR3 region is CASSLGLAVTYEQYF. For the CDR3, the DNA is TGTGCCAGCAGCTTAGGGCTAGCGGTAACCTACGAGCAGTACTTC.

V usage is TRBV3-1 (or the pseudogene TRBV3-2) and J usage is TRBJ2-2; no clear D gene. This CDR3 spans 12 amino acids. V lost 8 bases and J 7 bases, leaving 11 bases between the germline ends. Germline values: CDR1 LGHDT, CDR2 YNNKEL (reference sequence). The CDR3 is CASGFTGGELFF. Written as DNA, the CDR3 is TGTGCCAGCGGGTTTACGGGCGGGGAGCTGTTTTTT.

This clone was seen only once. V is TRBV10-3 and J is TRBJ1-5; tentatively, D is TRBD1 (5 bases). This CDR3 region has 15 residues. Germline assignment: CDR1 ENHRY and CDR2 SYGVKD. Trimming shortened V by 0 bases and J by 5 bases, and 11 bases separated the two germline ends. CDR3: CAISESRGGDQPQHF. As DNA, the CDR3 is TGTGCCATCAGTGAGTCGAGGGGAGGGGATCAGCCCCAGCATTTT.

V and J are TRBV6-2 or TRBV6-3 and TRBJ2-2; D tentatively fits TRBD1 or TRBD2 (5 bases each). This CDR3 is built from 17 residues. Trimming took 2 bases from V and 4 from J, leaving 17 bases between them. Per germline, CDR1 MNHEY and CDR2 SVGEGT. The CDR3 is CASSYLTPGRPTGELFF. The CDR3 nucleotides read TGTGCCAGCAGTTACCTTACACCGGGACGCCCCACCGGGGAGCTGTTTTTT.

The chain recombines TRBV5-3 with TRBJ2-2; D gene ambiguous. TRBV5-3 is treated as an ORF (open reading frame) with a function not yet certain. Between the trimmed V and J ends, which lost 4 bases and 5 bases, there was a span of 6 bases. This CDR3 spans 12 amino acids. In DNA, the CDR3 is TGTGCCAGAAGCGAAGCAACCGGGGAGCTGTTTTTT. Protein sequence: CARSEATGELFF.